One sample yielded the 12 T cell receptor beta chains listed below, sequenced in a study of blood T cells in healthy people across ages. A J-beta primer mix and a sample-barcoded 5' primer were used in a second PCR of about 7 to 12 cycles. A single record per CDR3 protein comes from TCRdb applying MiXCR to the 5' RACE reads. The table lists under 800,000 distinct CDR3 sequences, roughly 47% of them singletons. The sequenced material came from blood. The source of these receptors is a woman in her sixties or seventies in good health.

CDR3 amino acids: CASGLAPRWGGQEDSNQPQHF. CDR3 in DNA: TGTGCTAGTGGTTTGGCACCGAGGTGGGGGGGACAGGAAGATAGCAATCAGCCCCAGCATTTT. The chain couples TRBV12-5 to TRBJ1-5; 8 bases match TRBD1. This CDR3 is built from 21 residues. Looked up from germline, CDR1 is LGHNT and CDR2 is FRNRAP. With V trimmed by 1 base and J by 0 bases, 17 bases remained unmatched.

This clonotype was counted ten times or more. The V call is TRBV7-9, the J call TRBJ2-7; a possible D gene is TRBD1 (5 bases). V lost 4 bases and J 3 bases, leaving 10 bases between the germline ends. Per germline, CDR1 SEHNR and CDR2 FQNEAQ (reference sequence). The CDR3 is 13 residues long. Here the CDR3 reads CASSSQGVYEQYF. The CDR3 coding sequence is TGTGCCAGCAGCTCCCAAGGGGTCTACGAGCAGTACTTC.

The chain couples TRBV29-1 to TRBJ2-7; 7 bases align to TRBD1. Per germline, CDR1 SQVTM and CDR2 ANQGSEA. The CDR3 totals 14 residues. Unmatched junction bases numbered 12, after V lost 3 bases and J lost 7 bases. In nucleotides, the CDR3 is TGCAGCGTTGATGACAGGGTGGTCAACATTGAGCAGTACTTC. The encoded protein is CSVDDRVVNIEQYF.

The sample holds a few counts of this clonotype. This chain uses TRBV27 with TRBJ2-1, with D possibly matching TRBD2 (6 bases). With 1 base removed from V and 8 bases from J, the gap between germline ends came to 15 bases. The germline V gene has CDR1 MNHEY and CDR2 SMNVEV (reference sequence). The CDR3 consists of 15 residues. Written as DNA, the CDR3 is TGTGCCAGCAGTTTATATGGGGGGTATATGGATGAGCAGTTCTTC. Translation gives CASSLYGGYMDEQFF.

The chain recombines TRBV5-1 with TRBJ1-4; D remains unclear. Germline V gives CDR1 SGHRS, CDR2 YFSETQ. This CDR3 comprises 15 residues. V lost 2 bases to trimming and J lost 0 bases, with 8 bases between them. The CDR3 bases are TGCGCCAGCAGCTTTGATGGATCAACTAATGAAAAACTGTTTTTT. Amino acid sequence: CASSFDGSTNEKLFF.

The chain is built from TRBV6-6 and TRBJ1-2, with D possibly matching TRBD1 (5 bases). The CDR3 spans 16 residues. The germline V gene encodes CDR1 MNHNY and CDR2 SVGAGI (reference sequence). V lost 4 bases and J 4 bases, leaving 19 bases between the germline ends. The CDR3 reads CASSSQPTVGFYGYTF. CDR3 coding DNA: TGTGCCAGCAGTTCCCAACCGACAGTGGGGTTCTATGGCTACACCTTC.

This clonotype has a handful of counts. The chain uses TRBV4-2 and TRBJ2-5, with 11 nucleotides matching TRBD2. Matching the DNA end better, TRBJ2-7 makes the J call doubtful. Germline CDR1 LGHNA, CDR2 YNFKEQ. The CDR3 contains 17 residues. CDR3 region: CASSQDQGLAGGIEQYF. The DNA for the CDR3 is TGTGCCAGCAGCCAAGATCAAGGCCTAGCGGGGGGCATCGAGCAGTACTTC.

The chain recombines TRBV6-2 or TRBV6-3 with TRBJ2-1; D is ambiguous. The V gene lost 4 bases and the J gene lost 4 bases, with 5 bases spanning the gap. CDR3 length: 12 residues. CDR1 is MNHEY, CDR2 SVGEGT, per germline. CDR3 protein: CASSSGYNEQFF. As DNA, the CDR3 is TGTGCCAGCAGTTCAGGATACAATGAGCAGTTCTTC.

The chain couples TRBV11-2 to TRBJ2-3, with 7 bases aligning to TRBD1. This CDR3 has 20 residues. V shed 1 base, J shed 2 bases, and the junction held 18 bases outside the gene matches. Germline V gene sequence: CDR1 SGHAT, CDR2 FQNNGV. CDR3 amino acids: CASSLAAGGPPASLTDTQYF. The CDR3 DNA reads as TGTGCCAGCAGCTTAGCGGCAGGGGGTCCTCCGGCGTCCCTCACAGATACGCAGTATTTT.

This clonotype was counted only a few times. This rearrangement joins TRBV2 to TRBJ2-1, with a tentative D call TRBD2 (6 bases). From germline, CDR1 is SNHLY and CDR2 FYNNEI. CDR3 length: 14 amino acids. The V gene lost 7 bases and the J gene lost 4 bases, with 14 bases spanning the gap. The CDR3 loop is CASNQEGVYNEQFF. The CDR3 coding sequence is TGTGCCAGCAATCAGGAGGGCGTTTACAATGAGCAGTTCTTC.

This clonotype has only a few counts. The rearrangement links TRBV3-1 to TRBJ2-1; TRBD1 aligns across 8 bases. Germline CDR1 reads LGHDT; CDR2 reads YNNKEL (reference sequence). Trimming at V came to 3 bases and at J to 5 bases, leaving 18 bases not matched to a gene. CDR3 length: 19 residues. CDR3 loop: CASSQVVITAGGYNNEQFF. CDR3 DNA: TGTGCCAGCAGCCAGGTTGTTATTACAGCAGGGGGCTACAACAATGAGCAGTTCTTC.

The chain is built from TRBV27 and TRBJ2-1, with 7 bases fitting TRBD1. Germline V gene data show CDR1 as MNHEY and CDR2 as SMNVEV (reference sequence). The CDR3 extends over 15 amino acids. The trim removed 5 bases at V and 1 base at J, leaving 5 bases unmatched. The CDR3 sequence is CASSLQGWSYNEQFF. The DNA for the CDR3 is TGTGCCAGCAGTCTACAGGGGTGGTCCTACAATGAGCAGTTCTTC.